These 23 T cell receptor beta chains came from one sample sequenced in a study of T cell responses to AZD1222 COVID-19 vaccine (dated by TCRdb to 2020 to 2022). The library was obtained by the immunoSEQ multiplex PCR assay. TCRdb retrieved this table from immuneACCESS and kept in-frame rearrangements only. Not all clones are present; in checked studies, unresolved V genes account for under half, and no reason is known for the remainder. Recorded for this sample are roughly 180,000 clones; approximately 90% of them occurred a single time. Of the sample, approximately 2% falls within the top ten clones. The sample's time point label, in plain terms: baseline before first vaccination. The specimen was peripheral blood, collected on day 0 of AZD1222 vaccination. The receptors derive from an adult in good health.

This rearrangement joins TRBV7-2 to TRBJ2-5, with D possibly being TRBD2 (6 bases). CDR1 and CDR2 (germline): SGHTA, FQGNSA. The V end lost 1 base, the J end lost 5 bases, and 14 bases lay between the germline ends. This CDR3 contains 15 residues. Here the CDR3 reads CASSLGPGSRETQYF. The CDR3 nucleotides read TGTGCCAGCAGCTTAGGGCCCGGGAGCAGGGAGACCCAGTACTTC.

The rearrangement uses TRBV6-2 or TRBV6-3 and TRBJ2-7; possible D gene TRBD1, 6 bases. V was shortened by 4 bases and J by 1 base, with 14 bases between the two germline ends. The CDR3 has 15 residues. Germline V gene sequence: CDR1 MNHEY, CDR2 SVGEGT. The DNA of the CDR3 is TGTGCCAGCAGTTTATCCGGGACAAGGTCCTACGAGCAGTACTTC. This codes for CASSLSGTRSYEQYF.

J is TRBJ1-5 and V is TRBV4-1, with no clear D. The ends were cut back, 0 bases at V and 9 bases at J, with 15 bases in the middle. Germline V gives CDR1 MGHRA, CDR2 YSYEKL. This CDR3 has 15 residues. CDR3 residues: CASSQDEGRWRPQHF. CDR3 in DNA: TGCGCCAGCAGCCAAGATGAGGGCAGGTGGCGGCCCCAGCATTTT.

V gene TRBV5-7 combines with J gene TRBJ2-5; 10 nucleotides match TRBD1. TRBV5-7 belongs to the ORF category, with a function that is uncertain. The CDR3 runs 14 residues. Trimming removed 4 bases from V and 5 bases from J; junction bases left unmatched: 5. CDR3 nucleotides: TGTGCCAGCAGCGCGGGACAGGGGTCTGAGACCCAGTACTTC. This codes for CASSAGQGSETQYF.

The chain is built from TRBV6-4 and TRBJ2-1, with 11 positions matching TRBD1. Germline CDR1 MRHNA, CDR2 SNTAGT. The J segment lost 12 bases and the V segment lost 6 bases, leaving 10 bases of the junction unmatched. CDR3 length: 14 residues. The CDR3 region is CASSPGTGGLGQFF. The DNA of the CDR3 is TGTGCCAGCAGCCCCGGGACAGGGGGTTTAGGGCAGTTCTTC.

This rearrangement joins TRBV10-2 to TRBJ1-6; D remains ambiguous. This CDR3 spans 14 amino acids. CDR1 and CDR2 from the germline V gene are WSHSY and SAAADI. With 2 bases removed from V and 8 bases from J, the gap between germline ends came to 10 bases. The CDR3 sequence: CASSEPGDYSPLHF. The CDR3 bases are TGCGCCAGCAGTGAGCCGGGAGATTATTCACCCCTCCACTTT.

The rearrangement links TRBV15 to TRBJ2-7; D perhaps matches TRBD2 (6 bases). The germline V gene encodes CDR1 LNHNV and CDR2 YYDKDF (reference sequence). This CDR3 comprises 16 residues. The ends were cut back, 5 bases at V and 3 bases at J, with 20 bases in the middle. This chain's CDR3 is CATSSQAIAGYYEQYF. The DNA for the CDR3 is TGTGCCACCAGCTCACAAGCCATCGCGGGATACTACGAGCAGTACTTC. Drawing the rest from reference TRBV15 and TRBJ2-7, the complete variable domain is DAMVIQNPRYQVTQFGKPVTLSCSQTLNHNVMYWYQQKSSQAPKLLFHYYDKDFNNEADTPDNFQSRRPNTSFCFLDIRSPGLGDTAMYLCATSSQAIAGYYEQYFGPGTRLTVT.

J is TRBJ2-1 and V is TRBV7-5; the D call TRBD2 from the table was never checked on the DNA. TRBV7-5 represents a pseudogene. This CDR3 spans 13 amino acids. CDR3 in amino acids: CARSLVPVNEQFF. DNA for the CDR3: TGTGCCAGAAGCTTAGTTCCGGTCAATGAGCAGTTCTTC.

This chain uses TRBV19 with TRBJ1-2; perhaps TRBD1 as D (5 bases). V was shortened by 4 bases and J by 7 bases, with 16 bases between the two germline ends. In germline, CDR1 is LNHDA, CDR2 SQIVND (reference sequence). This CDR3 has 14 amino acids. The CDR3 DNA is TGTGCCAGTAGTAAAGGTCAGGGCACTGGTGGCTACACCTTC. It specifies CASSKGQGTGGYTF. The full variable domain, rest sourced from reference TRBV19 and TRBJ1-2, is DGGITQSPKYLFRKEGQNVTLSCEQNLNHDAMYWYRQDPGQGLRLIYYSQIVNDFQKGDIAEGYSVSREKKESFPLTVTSAQKNPTAFYLCASSKGQGTGGYTFGSGTRLTVV.

On this clone itself: In the same sample, other DNA sequences code for this CDR3. The chain is built from TRBV12-3 or TRBV12-4 and TRBJ1-1; D unclear. The CDR3 has 11 amino acids. Trimming took off 1 base at V and 8 bases at J, with 5 bases between the two ends. The CDR3 DNA reads as TGTGCCAGCAGTTTAGGACCCGAAGCTTTCTTT. This gives the protein CASSLGPEAFF.

The chain uses TRBV6-2 or TRBV6-3 and TRBJ2-3, with D unresolved. In germline, CDR1 is MNHEY, CDR2 SVGEGT. CDR3 length: 12 amino acids. Trimming removed 2 bases at V and 4 bases at J, with 4 bases between. CDR3 DNA: TGTGCCAGCAGTTACAGGCCAGATACGCAGTATTTT. Translation gives CASSYRPDTQYF.

This clone appeared a single time. The chain links TRBV9 to TRBJ2-1; 10 nucleotides match TRBD1. CDR3 length: 20 amino acids. CDR1 is SGDLS, CDR2 YYNGEE, per germline. V shed 1 base and J 5 bases; nucleotides not matched to a gene: 18. For the CDR3, the DNA is TGTGCCAGCAGCGTACCTAAGGTCGGGGACACCGGGACAGGGGACAATGAGCAGTTCTTC. Translated: CASSVPKVGDTGTGDNEQFF.

CDR3: CSVLGANQPQHF. The DNA of the CDR3 is TGCAGCGTTCTGGGGGCCAATCAGCCCCAGCATTTT. V and J are TRBV29-1 and TRBJ1-5, with a possible D match to TRBD1 (6 bases). The germline V and J ends were trimmed by 5 bases and 3 bases, with 8 bases remaining between them. The CDR3 extends over 12 amino acids. The germline CDR1 and CDR2 sequences are SQVTM and ANQGSEA.

The chain joins TRBV6-6 to TRBJ1-1; D gene ambiguous. This CDR3 region has 13 residues. Trimming took off 2 bases at V and 4 bases at J, with 8 bases between the two ends. Germline CDR1 reads MNHNY; CDR2 reads SVGAGI (reference sequence). The CDR3 sequence: CASSYGRATEAFF. In DNA, the CDR3 is TGTGCCAGCAGTTACGGAAGGGCCACTGAAGCTTTCTTT.

The CDR3 DNA reads TGCGCCAGCAGTGAGGGCGGATCCTACGAGCAGTACTTC. It yields the protein CASSEGGSYEQYF. This sequence joins TRBV10-1 and TRBJ2-7; D remains unclear. The CDR3 has 13 amino acids. Trimming stripped 2 bases from V and 1 base from J, with 6 bases between. The germline CDR1 and CDR2 sequences are WNHNN and SYGVQD (reference sequence).

This CDR3 is CASSLGTGGSTEAFF. DNA for the CDR3: TGTGCCAGCAGCTTGGGAACGGGCGGGAGCACTGAAGCTTTCTTT. This chain joins TRBV5-6 and TRBJ1-1; D not resolved. V was pared by 0 bases and J by 4 bases, with 13 bases between. Germline V CDR1 and CDR2: SGHDT, YYEEEE. The CDR3 totals 15 residues.

The count of this clone is one. CDR3 in amino acids: CASSPGNTIYF. The CDR3 region has the DNA TGTGCCAGCAGCCCCGGGAACACCATATATTTT. This rearrangement joins TRBV7-8 to TRBJ1-3; D remains ambiguous. The CDR3 consists of 11 residues. CDR1 is SGHVS and CDR2 is FQNEAQ in the germline V gene. Trimming took off 5 bases at V and 7 bases at J, with 6 bases between the two ends.

This chain links TRBV18 with TRBJ1-1; a weak D match, TRBD1 (6 bases). Trimming took 4 bases from V and 10 from J, leaving 28 bases between them. The CDR3 sequence is 17 residues long. Germline V gives CDR1 KGHSH, CDR2 LQKENI. CDR3 residues: CASSQNPPTGQVVAAFF. CDR3 bases: TGTGCCAGCTCACAGAATCCCCCGACAGGTCAGGTAGTTGCAGCTTTCTTT. The whole variable domain, filled in from reference TRBV18 and TRBJ1-1, reads NAGVMQNPRHLVRRRGQEARLRCSPMKGHSHVYWYRQLPEEGLKFMVYLQKENIIDESGMPKERFSAEFPKEGPSILRIQQVVRGDSAAYFCASSQNPPTGQVVAAFFGQGTRLTVV.

The rearrangement uses TRBV5-5 and TRBJ1-1; D call uncertain. This CDR3 spans 13 amino acids. The V gene lost 2 bases and the J gene lost 5 bases, with 10 bases spanning the gap. The germline gives CDR1 SGHKS, CDR2 YYEKEE (reference sequence). CDR3 coding DNA: TGTGCCAGCAGCTTTTCGGGAAGAACTGAAGCTTTCTTT. Its translation: CASSFSGRTEAFF.

V usage is TRBV19 and J usage is TRBJ1-4; 7 bases map to TRBD1. V dropped 5 bases and J dropped 6; count of bases not matched to a gene: 12. This CDR3 is built from 16 residues. The germline gives CDR1 LNHDA, CDR2 SQIVND (reference sequence). The CDR3 DNA reads TGTGCCAGTAGTGATACTCCAGGGGGATGGTATGAAAAACTGTTTTTT. Amino acid sequence: CASSDTPGGWYEKLFF.

The gene calls are TRBV9 and TRBJ2-7; possibly TRBD2 for D (5 bases). Germline V lookup: CDR1 SGDLS, CDR2 YYNGEE. The length of the CDR3 is 14 residues. Trimming left V 2 bases short and J 3 bases short, with 12 bases between. The CDR3 bases are TGTGCCAGCAGCGTTTCAGCCGGGGACTACGAGCAGTACTTC. It translates to CASSVSAGDYEQYF.

V and J are TRBV11-2 and TRBJ2-7; tentatively, D is TRBD1 or TRBD2 (5 bases each). V lost 5 bases to trimming and J lost 3 bases, with 14 bases between them. Germline V gene data show CDR1 as SGHAT and CDR2 as FQNNGV. The CDR3 totals 14 residues. This CDR3 is CASSRNRDGYEQYF. The CDR3 region has the DNA TGTGCCAGCAGCCGAAACCGGGACGGCTACGAGCAGTACTTC.

The chain uses TRBV2 and TRBJ2-5, with no clear D. V lost 1 base, J lost 6 bases, and 0 bases lay in between. The length of the CDR3 is 10 residues. Germline V gives CDR1 SNHLY, CDR2 FYNNEI. CDR3 in DNA: TGTGCCAGCAGTGAAGAGACCCAGTACTTC. This encodes CASSEETQYF.